One T cell receptor (beta chain) is described in this entry. The CDR3 loop spans 14 amino acids. CDR1 is LNHNV and CDR2 is YYDKDF in the germline V gene (reference sequence). V was clipped by 5 bases and J by 11 bases; unmatched bases: 13. The sample is drawn from a study of blood T cells in healthy people across ages. For the second PCR, which ran for roughly 7 to 11 cycles, a sample-barcoded 5' primer and a J-beta primer mix were used. TCRdb re-called the 5' RACE reads through MiXCR, storing one row per CDR3 protein. Here the sample spans under 1,000,000 distinct CDR3 sequences, around 50% being singletons.

This clonotype was obtained from a man older than 75 in good health. V and J are TRBV15 and TRBJ2-5; 8 bases map to TRBD2. The sample consisted of blood. CDR3: CATSFGLAPDEQYF. CDR3 nucleotide sequence: TGTGCCACCAGCTTTGGACTAGCTCCGGATGAGCAGTACTTC.